These 25 T cell receptor beta chains share one sample of origin, sequenced in a study of T cells in Graves' hyperthyroidism and ophthalmopathy. RNA transcripts yielded amplified TCR beta CDR3 regions. Researchers ran a first-round RT-PCR on the TCR CDR3 using the HTBI primer set. TCRdb used MiXCR to reprocess the multiplex PCR reads, holding one entry per CDR3 protein. This table holds about 580,000 distinct CDR3 sequences, about 14% found once. Sequencing was carried out using blood. The source is a woman aged 25 to 39 with Graves' hyperthyroidism that later progressed to Graves' ophthalmopathy.

This clonotype was seen at least ten times. The CDR3 spells CASSPIAETQYF. CDR3 coding DNA: TGTGCCAGCAGTCCTATTGCGGAGACCCAGTACTTC. This chain uses TRBV28 with TRBJ2-5; the D is unclear. CDR1 is MDHEN, CDR2 SYDVKM, per germline. This CDR3 region has 12 residues. Trimming removed 5 bases from V and 5 bases from J, with 9 bases in between.

In this sample, this clonotype turned up many times. This chain joins TRBV7-2 and TRBJ2-7; D possibly corresponds to TRBD2 (6 bases). The CDR3 is made up of 14 amino acids. Germline V CDR1 and CDR2: SGHTA, FQGNSA. Trimming left V 0 bases short and J 5 bases short, with 11 bases between. The CDR3 region has the DNA TGTGCCAGCAGCTTAGCGGGAGGACGGAACGAGCAGTACTTC. Translating gives CASSLAGGRNEQYF. The whole variable domain, remainder taken from reference TRBV7-2 and TRBJ2-7, is GAGVSQSPSNKVTEKGKDVELRCDPISGHTALYWYRQSLGQGLEFLIYFQGNSAPDKSGLPSDRFSAERTGGSVSTLTIQRTQQEDSAVYLCASSLAGGRNEQYFGPGTRLTVT.

This CDR3 is CASSQGRRRDEQFF. CDR3 sequence (DNA): TGTGCCAGCAGCCAAGGGAGAAGAAGGGATGAGCAGTTCTTC. This chain uses TRBV3-1 with TRBJ2-1; D not certain. V lost 1 base and J lost 8, with 12 bases in between. This CDR3 has 14 residues. Germline V lookup: CDR1 LGHDT, CDR2 YNNKEL (reference sequence).

About this clonotype: Just one base apart from a much larger clone, this may be a read error. The rearrangement links TRBV19 to TRBJ1-2, with a possible D match to TRBD1 (6 bases). There are 14 residues in the CDR3. V was shortened by 7 bases and J by 6 bases, with 18 bases between the two germline ends. CDR1 and CDR2 (germline): LNHDA, SQIVND (reference sequence). The CDR3 region is CASIGDTPQHGYTF. In DNA form, the CDR3 reads TGTGCCAGTATAGGGGACACTCCTCAGCATGGCTACACCTTC.

This clonotype was counted at least ten times. V gene TRBV2 combines with J gene TRBJ2-3; 10 nucleotides align to TRBD2. Losses at the gene ends were 4 bases for V and 6 bases for J; bases not matched to a gene: 4. Germline CDR1 reads SNHLY; CDR2 reads FYNNEI. This CDR3 spans 14 amino acids. In DNA form, the CDR3 reads TGTGCCAGCAGTGTGCTAGCGGGAGAGGATACGCAGTATTTT. Translated: CASSVLAGEDTQYF.

This clonotype was picked up many times. The chain uses TRBV10-3 and TRBJ2-7; no clear D gene. Germline CDR1 and CDR2: ENHRY and SYGVKD. Trimming pared 3 bases from V and 2 bases from J, leaving 11 bases between. This CDR3 comprises 14 residues. In DNA, the CDR3 is TGTGCCATCAGTGATTTGCAGGAGCCCTACGAGCAGTACTTC. Protein: CAISDLQEPYEQYF.

This clonotype was seen ten or more times. The genes are TRBV28 and TRBJ2-5; D is possibly TRBD2 (6 bases). The V end lost 9 bases, the J end lost 5 bases, and 19 bases lay between the germline ends. The CDR3 sequence is 14 residues long. Per the germline V gene, CDR1 is MDHEN and CDR2 is SYDVKM. The CDR3 sequence is CASGVMTGDETQYF. In DNA, the CDR3 is TGTGCCAGTGGGGTGATGACGGGAGACGAGACCCAGTACTTC.

This clonotype appeared many times. The chain has TRBV29-1 and TRBJ2-1; 9 nucleotides match TRBD2. Germline lookup yields CDR1 SQVTM and CDR2 ANQGSEA. This CDR3 contains 13 residues. CDR3 protein: CIVGLAQGNEQFF. DNA of the CDR3: TGCATCGTAGGACTAGCGCAGGGAAATGAGCAGTTCTTC.

The J gene is TRBJ1-3, the V gene TRBV30; D is unclear. Germline V CDR1 and CDR2: GTSNPN, SVGIG (reference sequence). Trimming left V 2 bases short and J 0 bases short, with 8 bases between. CDR3 length equals 14 residues. In DNA, the CDR3 is TGTGCCTGGAGTTTGGCCCTCTCTGGAAACACCATATATTTT. It translates to CAWSLALSGNTIYF.

There are many counts of this clonotype. The chain joins TRBV20-1 to TRBJ1-2; D is ambiguous. V lost 7 bases and J 4 bases, leaving 7 bases between the germline ends. Germline CDR1 DFQATT, CDR2 SNEGSKA (reference sequence). The CDR3 loop spans 10 amino acids. The CDR3 here is CSGSFYGYTF. The CDR3 DNA reads TGCAGTGGATCCTTCTATGGCTACACCTTC.

The table lists this clonotype with a few counts. This chain joins TRBV4-3 and TRBJ2-1, with D tentatively TRBD2 (6 bases). Germline V CDR1 and CDR2: LGHNA, YSLEER. The CDR3 covers 15 residues. V lost 1 base and J lost 5, with 12 bases in between. DNA of the CDR3: TGCGCCAGCAGCCAAGTTGATCGGGGGAACAATGAGCAGTTCTTC. Protein product: CASSQVDRGNNEQFF.

This clonotype was observed at least ten times. One end of the junction is discordant with germline, which a read error may explain. The rearrangement links TRBV5-1 to TRBJ1-1; D remains ambiguous. The CDR3 extends over 13 amino acids. CDR1 SGHRS and CDR2 YFSETQ come from the germline V gene. In DNA form, the CDR3 reads TGTGCCAGCCGCCGAGAGATGAACACTGAAGCTTTCTTT. Its protein product is CASRREMNTEAFF.

This clonotype is a singleton in its sample. This could be a read error, since a much larger clone is one nucleotide away. The chain uses TRBV18 and TRBJ2-1; tentative D call: TRBD1 (6 bases). CDR1 and CDR2 (germline): KGHSH, LQKENI. The V end was cut by 3 bases, the J end by 6 bases, with 15 bases between. There are 15 residues in the CDR3. For the CDR3, the DNA is TGTGCCAGCTCACCCCGAGACAGGCTGGGCAATGAGCAGTTCTTC. Translating it yields CASSPRDRLGNEQFF.

This clonotype was seen many times. The chain joins TRBV10-2 to TRBJ2-5; TRBD1 aligns across 7 bases. The CDR3 has 15 residues. V lost 2 bases to trimming and J lost 4 bases; unmatched junction nucleotides: 7. Looked up from germline, CDR1 is WSHSY and CDR2 is SAAADI. In DNA form, the CDR3 reads TGCGCCAGCAGTGAGCCCTCGGGACAGTTAGAGACCCAGTACTTC. This sequence encodes CASSEPSGQLETQYF.

This clonotype was seen ten or more times. CDR3 sequence reads: CASSIHYEQYF. The CDR3 DNA is TGTGCCAGTTCCATCCACTACGAGCAGTACTTC. The chain joins TRBV28 to TRBJ2-7; D is ambiguous. The germline CDR1 and CDR2 sequences are MDHEN and SYDVKM. The CDR3 is 11 residues long. The V and J ends lost 9 bases and 3 bases respectively, with 9 bases between them.

This clonotype appeared many times. The chain carries TRBV10-3 and TRBJ1-2, with 7 bases lining up with TRBD1. Trimming cost V 10 bases and J 9 bases; bases outside gene matches: 11. The length of the CDR3 is 12 residues. Germline loops: CDR1 ENHRY, CDR2 SYGVKD. The chain's CDR3 is CATTGTVPSYTF. In DNA, the CDR3 is TGTGCCACCACCGGGACAGTACCCAGCTACACCTTC.

There are a few counts of this clonotype. The chain couples TRBV9 to TRBJ2-2, with D tentatively TRBD2 (5 bases). The CDR3 contains 16 residues. CDR1 SGDLS and CDR2 YYNGEE come from the germline V gene. V shed 0 bases and J shed 1 base, with 10 bases lying between them. CDR3 DNA: TGTGCCAGCAGCGTAGAGGGCGGGCTGAACACCGGGGAGCTGTTTTTT. This translates into CASSVEGGLNTGELFF.

Details on this clonotype: One base away lies a much larger clone, so this may be a sequencing read error. The chain recombines TRBV30 with TRBJ2-7, with D unresolved. This CDR3 comprises 13 residues. Germline assignment: CDR1 GTSNPN and CDR2 SVGIG (reference sequence). V was cut by 2 bases and J by 0 bases, with 8 bases left in between. CDR3 sequence reads: CAWSQATSYEQYF. CDR3 DNA: TGTGCCTGGAGTCAGGCGACCTCCTACGAGCAGTACTTC.

This clonotype was recorded many times. The chain joins TRBV29-1 to TRBJ2-3, with TRBD1 as a possible D gene (6 bases). The CDR3 spans 15 residues. Per germline, CDR1 SQVTM and CDR2 ANQGSEA. V was trimmed by 1 base and J by 4 bases, leaving 15 bases between them. CDR3 in amino acids: CSVEGGLTSADTQYF. In nucleotides, the CDR3 is TGCAGCGTTGAAGGGGGGCTGACAAGCGCAGATACGCAGTATTTT.

CDR3 sequence (DNA): TGTGCCAGCAGCCCCGGTGGCACAGGTCGGGTTCGGGGCTACACCTTC. Translation: CASSPGGTGRVRGYTF. The chain combines TRBV6-1 with TRBJ1-2; D might be TRBD1 (5 bases). The CDR3 covers 16 residues. V lost 6 bases and J 8 bases, leaving 25 bases between the germline ends. The V gene's germline CDR1 is MNHNS and CDR2 SASEGT.

A few counts support this clonotype. The chain joins TRBV7-2 to TRBJ1-6; 8 bases agree with TRBD1. The trim removed 8 bases at V and 9 bases at J, leaving 9 bases unmatched. From germline, CDR1 is SGHTA and CDR2 FQGNSA. The CDR3 has 14 residues. This CDR3 is CASGQGQGFSPLHF. As DNA, the CDR3 is TGTGCCAGCGGCCAAGGACAGGGTTTTTCACCCCTCCACTTT.

This clonotype has at least ten counts. This rearrangement joins TRBV12-5 to TRBJ1-2; possibly TRBD1 for D (6 bases). The CDR3 is made up of 15 amino acids. From germline, CDR1 is LGHNT and CDR2 FRNRAP. Trimming shortened V by 5 bases and J by 3 bases, and 16 bases separated the two germline ends. The CDR3 is CASGTARGAYYGYTF. Written as DNA, the CDR3 is TGTGCTAGTGGTACCGCCAGGGGAGCTTACTATGGCTACACCTTC.

As for this clonotype: Possible read error: a much larger clone is one base away. This chain joins TRBV7-9 and TRBJ2-2; possible D gene TRBD2, 6 bases. From germline, CDR1 is SEHNR and CDR2 FQNEAQ (reference sequence). The CDR3 sequence is 13 residues long. Written as DNA, the CDR3 is TGTGCCAGCAGCTTAGACGGAACCGGGGGGCTGTTTTTT. Translation gives CASSLDGTGGLFF.

This clonotype was seen a few times. CDR3 nucleotide sequence: TGTGCCAGCCAGGGGGGACCTAATGAAAAACTGTTTTTT. Translated: CASQGGPNEKLFF. The V gene is TRBV19, the J gene TRBJ1-4; 7 bases are shared with TRBD1. The CDR3 runs to 13 residues. Germline assignment: CDR1 LNHDA and CDR2 SQIVND (reference sequence). The ends lost 9 bases at V and 3 bases at J; junction bases unmatched: 4. The entire variable domain, with the rest obtained from reference TRBV19 and TRBJ1-4, is as follows: DGGITQSPKYLFRKEGQNVTLSCEQNLNHDAMYWYRQDPGQGLRLIYYSQIVNDFQKGDIAEGYSVSREKKESFPLTVTSAQKNPTAFYLCASQGGPNEKLFFGSGTQLSVL.

This clonotype appeared many times. This chain joins TRBV5-1 and TRBJ2-7, with 8 bases that match TRBD2. V lost 0 bases and J lost 4; bases outside the gene matches: 6. Per germline, CDR1 SGHRS and CDR2 YFSETQ. The CDR3 has 15 amino acids. The CDR3 sequence: CASSLAGTGGYEQYF. CDR3 coding DNA: TGCGCCAGCAGCTTGGCCGGGACGGGAGGGTACGAGCAGTACTTC. Full variable domain (remainder filled in from reference TRBV5-1 and TRBJ2-7): KAGVTQTPRYLIKTRGQQVTLSCSPISGHRSVSWYQQTPGQGLQFLFEYFSETQRNKGNFPGRFSGRQFSNSRSEMNVSTLELGDSALYLCASSLAGTGGYEQYFGPGTRLTVT.